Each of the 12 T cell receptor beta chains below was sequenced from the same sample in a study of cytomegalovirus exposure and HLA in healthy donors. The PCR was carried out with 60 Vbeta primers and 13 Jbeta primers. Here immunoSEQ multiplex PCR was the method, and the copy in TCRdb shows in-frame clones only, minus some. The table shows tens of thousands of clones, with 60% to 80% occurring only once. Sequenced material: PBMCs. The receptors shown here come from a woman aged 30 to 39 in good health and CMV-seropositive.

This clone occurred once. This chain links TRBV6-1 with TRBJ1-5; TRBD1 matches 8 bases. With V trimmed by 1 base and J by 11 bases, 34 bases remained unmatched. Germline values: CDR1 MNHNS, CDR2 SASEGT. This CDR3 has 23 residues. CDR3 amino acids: CASSEGPPTRTSGGETMGWTQHF. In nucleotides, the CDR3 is TGTGCCAGCAGTGAAGGTCCCCCGACCCGTACCTCAGGGGGCGAGACAATGGGGTGGACCCAGCATTTT.

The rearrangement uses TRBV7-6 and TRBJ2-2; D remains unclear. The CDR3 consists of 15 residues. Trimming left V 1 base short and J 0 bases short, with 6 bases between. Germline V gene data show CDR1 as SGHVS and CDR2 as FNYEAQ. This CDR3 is CASSLGASNTGELFF. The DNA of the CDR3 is TGTGCCAGCAGCTTAGGGGCCTCGAACACCGGGGAGCTGTTTTTT.

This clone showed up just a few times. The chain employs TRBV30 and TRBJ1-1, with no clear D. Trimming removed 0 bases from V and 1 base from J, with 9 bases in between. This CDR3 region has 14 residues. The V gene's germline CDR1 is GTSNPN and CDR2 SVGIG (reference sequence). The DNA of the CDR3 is TGTGCCTGGAGTGTGGGAGACCAGAACACTGAAGCTTTCTTT. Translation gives CAWSVGDQNTEAFF.

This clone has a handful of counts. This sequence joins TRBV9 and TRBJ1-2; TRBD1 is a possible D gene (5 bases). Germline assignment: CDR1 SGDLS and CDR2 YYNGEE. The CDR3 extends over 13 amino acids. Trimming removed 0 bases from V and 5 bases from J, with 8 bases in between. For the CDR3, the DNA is TGTGCCAGCAGCGTAGGTAGGGGATATGGCTACACCTTC. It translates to CASSVGRGYGYTF.

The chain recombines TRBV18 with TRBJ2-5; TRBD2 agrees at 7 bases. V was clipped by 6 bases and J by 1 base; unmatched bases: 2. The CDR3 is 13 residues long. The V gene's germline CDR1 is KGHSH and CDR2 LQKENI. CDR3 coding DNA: TGTGCCAGCTCTCCGGGGGGCCAAGAGACCCAGTACTTC. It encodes CASSPGGQETQYF. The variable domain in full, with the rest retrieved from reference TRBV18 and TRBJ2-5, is NAGVMQNPRHLVRRRGQEARLRCSPMKGHSHVYWYRQLPEEGLKFMVYLQKENIIDESGMPKERFSAEFPKEGPSILRIQQVVRGDSAAYFCASSPGGQETQYFGPGTRLLVL.

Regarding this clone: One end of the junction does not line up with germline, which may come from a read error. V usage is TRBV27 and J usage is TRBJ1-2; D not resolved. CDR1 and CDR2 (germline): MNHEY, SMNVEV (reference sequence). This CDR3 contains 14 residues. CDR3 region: CASSFQRGNYGYPF. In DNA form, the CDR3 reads TGTGCCAGCAGTTTCCAGAGAGGCAACTATGGCTACCCCTTC.

CDR3: CASGQGANEQYF. In nucleotides, the CDR3 is TGCGCCAGCGGGCAGGGGGCGAACGAGCAGTACTTC. The J gene is TRBJ2-7, the V gene TRBV10-2; 8 nucleotides agree with TRBD1. With 8 bases clipped from V and 5 bases from J, the junction kept 5 bases outside the gene matches. This CDR3 has 12 residues. Germline V gives CDR1 WSHSY, CDR2 SAAADI.

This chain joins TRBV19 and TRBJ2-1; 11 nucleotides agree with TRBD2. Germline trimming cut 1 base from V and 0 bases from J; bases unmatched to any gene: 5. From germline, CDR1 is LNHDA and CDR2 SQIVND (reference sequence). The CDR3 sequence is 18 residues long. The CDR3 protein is CASSIVTSGSVSYNEQFF. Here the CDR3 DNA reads TGTGCCAGTAGTATAGTAACTAGCGGGAGTGTCTCCTACAATGAGCAGTTCTTC.

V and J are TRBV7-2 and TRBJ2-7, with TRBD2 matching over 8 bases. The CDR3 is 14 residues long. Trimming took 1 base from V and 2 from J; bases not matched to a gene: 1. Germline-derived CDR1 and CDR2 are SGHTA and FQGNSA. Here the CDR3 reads CASSLGLAPYEQYF. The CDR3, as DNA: TGTGCCAGCAGCTTAGGACTAGCGCCCTACGAGCAGTACTTC. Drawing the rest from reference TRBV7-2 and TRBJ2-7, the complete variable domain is GAGVSQSPSNKVTEKGKDVELRCDPISGHTALYWYRQSLGQGLEFLIYFQGNSAPDKSGLPSDRFSAERTGGSVSTLTIQRTQQEDSAVYLCASSLGLAPYEQYFGPGTRLTVT.

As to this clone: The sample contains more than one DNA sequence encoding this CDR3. The CDR3: CASSSDRGTEAFF. CDR3 bases: TGTGCCAGCAGCTCAGACAGGGGGACTGAAGCTTTCTTT. V is TRBV7-3 and J is TRBJ1-1, with 9 bases fitting TRBD1. Losses at the gene ends were 4 bases for V and 5 bases for J; bases not matched to a gene: 2. Germline V lookup: CDR1 SGHTA, CDR2 FQGTGA. The length of the CDR3 is 13 residues.

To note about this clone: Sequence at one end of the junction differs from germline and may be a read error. Written as DNA, the CDR3 is TGCGCCAGCAGCTACGGGACTAGCGACAATGGGCAGTTCTTC. Amino acid sequence: CASSYGTSDNGQFF. The rearrangement links TRBV5-1 to TRBJ2-1, with 10 bases fitting TRBD2. There are 14 residues in the CDR3. CDR1 is SGHRS, CDR2 YFSETQ, per germline. Based on the CDR3 plus reference TRBV5-1 and TRBJ2-1, the full variable domain is KAGVTQTPRYLIKTRGQQVTLSCSPISGHRSVSWYQQTPGQGLQFLFEYFSETQRNKGNFPGRFSGRQFSNSRSEMNVSTLELGDSALYLCASSYGTSDNGQFFGPGTRLTVL.

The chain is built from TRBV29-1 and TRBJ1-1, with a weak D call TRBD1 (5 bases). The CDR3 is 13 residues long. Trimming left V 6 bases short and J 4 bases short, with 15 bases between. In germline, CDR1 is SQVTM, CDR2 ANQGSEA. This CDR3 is CSVLRGGPTEAFF. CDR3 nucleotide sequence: TGCAGCGTATTGCGGGGCGGACCCACTGAAGCTTTCTTT.